What follows are 30 T cell receptor beta chains derived from one specimen sequenced in a study of cytomegalovirus exposure and HLA in healthy donors. Repertoires were generated with immunoSEQ multiplex PCR, while TCRdb's copy carries only in-frame clones and drops some. Among 250,000 to 350,000 clones listed, more than 80% were seen once. Material for sequencing was PBMCs. Source of these receptors: a woman aged 18 to 35 in good health and CMV-seronegative.

In its sample, this clone was seen once. The chain recombines TRBV10-3 with TRBJ2-7, with 10 bases identical to TRBD2. This CDR3 contains 15 residues. V was clipped by 4 bases and J by 6 bases; unmatched bases: 9. The germline gives CDR1 ENHRY, CDR2 SYGVKD. The CDR3 here is CAISVTSGKATEQYF. The CDR3 coding sequence is TGTGCCATCAGTGTAACTAGCGGGAAAGCGACCGAGCAGTACTTC.

The table lists this clone with a count of one. V usage is TRBV6-6 and J usage is TRBJ1-1; D not resolved. Germline V lookup: CDR1 MNHNY, CDR2 SVGAGI (reference sequence). There are 13 residues in the CDR3. The V and J ends lost 5 bases and 3 bases respectively, with 10 bases between them. For the CDR3, the DNA is TGTGCCAGCAGTCCTCTACCCCACACTGAAGCTTTCTTT. Its protein is CASSPLPHTEAFF.

The V gene is TRBV27, the J gene TRBJ2-2, with 8 positions matching TRBD2. Per the germline V gene, CDR1 is MNHEY and CDR2 is SMNVEV (reference sequence). The ends lost 4 bases at V and 5 bases at J; junction bases unmatched: 15. CDR3 length equals 18 residues. The CDR3 DNA is TGTGCCAGCAGTTCCACGGGGGGGAAGAGGGGAGATACCGGGGAGCTGTTTTTT. Translating it yields CASSSTGGKRGDTGELFF.

The chain links TRBV27 to TRBJ1-1; no clear D gene. Germline-derived CDR1 and CDR2 are MNHEY and SMNVEV (reference sequence). This CDR3 is 15 amino acids long. The V end was cut by 6 bases, the J end by 3 bases, with 17 bases between. The CDR3 spells CASSTSSAYYTEAFF. The CDR3 region has the DNA TGTGCCAGCAGCACGAGCAGCGCCTACTACACTGAAGCTTTCTTT.

The chain has TRBV5-6 and TRBJ2-1, with D tentatively TRBD2 (5 bases). The length of the CDR3 is 13 residues. Looked up from germline, CDR1 is SGHDT and CDR2 is YYEEEE. Trimming shortened V by 0 bases and J by 9 bases, and 10 bases separated the two germline ends. The CDR3, as DNA: TGTGCCAGCAGCTTGGCTCTAGCAGTTGAGCAGTTCTTC. Translated: CASSLALAVEQFF.

V is TRBV5-1 and J is TRBJ2-7, with 8 positions matching TRBD1. CDR1 and CDR2 (germline): SGHRS, YFSETQ. V gave up 3 bases and J gave up 2 bases; unmatched junction bases: 7. The CDR3 is made up of 15 amino acids. The CDR3 DNA reads TGCGCCAGCAGCTCGTGGACAGGGACAACCTACGAGCAGTACTTC. Its translation: CASSSWTGTTYEQYF.

The V and J genes are TRBV28 and TRBJ2-3; 7 positions match TRBD2. CDR1 MDHEN and CDR2 SYDVKM come from the germline V gene. The CDR3 extends over 18 amino acids. After removal of 2 bases from V and 2 bases from J, the junction contained 13 bases not matched to a gene. CDR3 nucleotide sequence: TGTGCCAGCAGTTTAAACTGGGCGACTAGCTCCTCCACAGATACGCAGTATTTT. Translated: CASSLNWATSSSTDTQYF. Full variable domain (missing parts from reference TRBV28 and TRBJ2-3): DVKVTQSSRYLVKRTGEKVFLECVQDMDHENMFWYRQDPGLGLRLIYFSYDVKMKEKGDIPEGYSVSREKKERFSLILESASTNQTSMYLCASSLNWATSSSTDTQYFGPGTRLTVL.

The V call is TRBV4-2, the J call TRBJ2-7, with 7 bases aligning to TRBD2. The ends lost 4 bases at V and 6 bases at J; junction bases unmatched: 15. This CDR3 region has 16 residues. Germline CDR1 reads LGHNA; CDR2 reads YNFKEQ. The CDR3 DNA reads TGTGCCAGCAGCCCTCACCGACTAGCAGAGGGGCCCGAGCAGTACTTC. Its protein product is CASSPHRLAEGPEQYF.

The chain recombines TRBV2 with TRBJ2-3; D not resolved. CDR3 length: 12 residues. Germline loops: CDR1 SNHLY, CDR2 FYNNEI. Trimming removed 8 bases at V and 6 bases at J, with 12 bases between. CDR3 protein: CASRSPSDTQYF. The DNA for the CDR3 is TGTGCCAGCCGAAGCCCCTCGGATACGCAGTATTTT. The full variable domain, rest sourced from reference TRBV2 and TRBJ2-3, is EPEVTQTPSHQVTQMGQEVILRCVPISNHLYFYWYRQILGQKVEFLVSFYNNEISEKSEIFDDQFSVERPDGSNFTLKIRSTKLEDSAMYFCASRSPSDTQYFGPGTRLTVL.

The count of this clone is one. The V and J genes are TRBV28 and TRBJ1-4; possibly TRBD1 for D (6 bases). Germline values: CDR1 MDHEN, CDR2 SYDVKM. Trimming cost V 6 bases and J 7 bases, with 15 bases left between them. The CDR3 consists of 14 residues. The CDR3 here is CASSLPGTSEKLFF. The CDR3 region has the DNA TGTGCCAGCAGCCTGCCCGGGACAAGTGAAAAACTGTTTTTT.

This chain uses TRBV5-1 with TRBJ2-3; tentatively, D is TRBD2 (6 bases). Germline V gene data show CDR1 as SGHRS and CDR2 as YFSETQ. Trimming left V 1 base short and J 4 bases short, with 28 bases between. The CDR3 loop spans 20 amino acids. This chain's CDR3 is CASSLRLIGETRERADTQYF. The CDR3 DNA is TGCGCCAGCAGCTTGAGGTTAATTGGGGAGACGCGGGAACGCGCAGATACGCAGTATTTT. Using reference TRBV5-1 and TRBJ2-3 for the parts outside the CDR3, the full variable domain is KAGVTQTPRYLIKTRGQQVTLSCSPISGHRSVSWYQQTPGQGLQFLFEYFSETQRNKGNFPGRFSGRQFSNSRSEMNVSTLELGDSALYLCASSLRLIGETRERADTQYFGPGTRLTVL.

Of note for this clone: Within the sample, other DNA sequences also encode this same CDR3. The chain has TRBV5-1 and TRBJ2-5, with TRBD1 as a possible D gene (5 bases). Germline values: CDR1 SGHRS, CDR2 YFSETQ. The CDR3 covers 14 residues. Trimming pared 0 bases from V and 3 bases from J, leaving 9 bases between. CDR3 in DNA: TGCGCCAGCAGCTTGGGGGGCCCAGAAGAGACCCAGTACTTC. Translating it yields CASSLGGPEETQYF.

This clone was observed a handful of times. V and J are TRBV7-2 and TRBJ1-5; no clear D gene. The length of the CDR3 is 12 residues. Germline CDR1 SGHTA, CDR2 FQGNSA. Trimming took off 4 bases at V and 6 bases at J, with 7 bases between the two ends. CDR3 nucleotide sequence: TGTGCCAGCAGCTCTTCCAGTCAGCCCCAGCATTTT. This gives the protein CASSSSSQPQHF. The whole variable domain, remainder taken from reference TRBV7-2 and TRBJ1-5, is GAGVSQSPSNKVTEKGKDVELRCDPISGHTALYWYRQSLGQGLEFLIYFQGNSAPDKSGLPSDRFSAERTGGSVSTLTIQRTQQEDSAVYLCASSSSSQPQHFGDGTRLSIL.

The CDR3 is CASSLWDRGQSGYTF. As DNA, the CDR3 is TGTGCCAGCAGTTTATGGGACAGGGGGCAGAGTGGCTACACCTTC. This chain connects TRBV28 to TRBJ1-2; 11 bases align to TRBD1. Germline V gene data show CDR1 as MDHEN and CDR2 as SYDVKM. The CDR3 has 15 residues. V lost 0 bases, J lost 7 bases, and 4 bases stayed unmatched.

The rearrangement links TRBV7-2 to TRBJ2-5; TRBD1 might be the D (5 bases). Trimming stripped 5 bases from V and 5 bases from J, with 12 bases between. From germline, CDR1 is SGHTA and CDR2 FQGNSA. The CDR3 loop spans 13 amino acids. CDR3 sequence: CASSNRQGETQYF. In DNA form, the CDR3 reads TGTGCCAGCAGCAATCGGCAGGGTGAGACCCAGTACTTC.

The genes are TRBV28 and TRBJ2-7; a possible D gene is TRBD1 (7 bases). Looked up from germline, CDR1 is MDHEN and CDR2 is SYDVKM. CDR3 length equals 14 residues. V was pared by 2 bases and J by 5 bases, with 13 bases between. The DNA for the CDR3 is TGTGCCAGCAGTTTAAGGCAGGGGGGCGACGAGCAGTACTTC. This translates into CASSLRQGGDEQYF.

This chain connects TRBV18 to TRBJ1-4, with TRBD1 matching 10 bases. The J segment lost 4 bases and the V segment lost 3 bases, leaving 5 bases of the junction unmatched. From germline, CDR1 is KGHSH and CDR2 LQKENI. The CDR3 runs to 16 residues. The CDR3 nucleotides read TGTGCCAGCTCACCTCGGACAGGGGGTAATAATGAAAAACTGTTTTTT. Translated: CASSPRTGGNNEKLFF.

V usage is TRBV25-1 and J usage is TRBJ2-5; D perhaps matches TRBD1 (6 bases). V lost 5 bases and J 3 bases, leaving 13 bases between the germline ends. Germline loops: CDR1 MGHDK, CDR2 SYGVNS. The CDR3 extends over 14 amino acids. The CDR3 here is CASSSPWDKETQYF. In DNA form, the CDR3 reads TGTGCCAGCAGTTCTCCCTGGGACAAAGAGACCCAGTACTTC. Supplemented by reference TRBV25-1 and TRBJ2-5, the full variable domain reads EADIYQTPRYLVIGTGKKITLECSQTMGHDKMYWYQQDPGMELHLIHYSYGVNSTEKGDLSSESTVSRIRTEHFPLTLESARPSHTSQYLCASSSPWDKETQYFGPGTRLLVL.

This sequence joins TRBV28 and TRBJ2-1; D is uncertain. There are 12 residues in the CDR3. Germline V gene sequence: CDR1 MDHEN, CDR2 SYDVKM. Trimming stripped 3 bases from V and 3 bases from J, with 3 bases between. In DNA, the CDR3 is TGTGCCAGCAGTTTTTACTACAATGAGCAGTTCTTC. Protein sequence: CASSFYYNEQFF.

The genes are TRBV11-3 and TRBJ2-1; no firm D call. V was clipped by 0 bases and J by 6 bases, with 9 bases between them. The CDR3 consists of 14 residues. The V gene's germline CDR1 is SGHNT and CDR2 YENEEA. The CDR3 spells CASSLESTGNEQFF. The CDR3 DNA sequence: TGTGCCAGCAGCTTAGAGTCTACCGGCAATGAGCAGTTCTTC.

This chain connects TRBV18 to TRBJ1-1; D is unclear. This CDR3 has 13 residues. CDR1 and CDR2 from the germline V gene are KGHSH and LQKENI. Trimming stripped 4 bases from V and 8 bases from J, with 14 bases between. CDR3: CASSQNEAWEAFF. The CDR3 DNA reads as TGTGCCAGCTCACAGAATGAGGCGTGGGAAGCTTTCTTT.

The chain joins TRBV5-4 to TRBJ2-7, with 7 bases aligning to TRBD1. Germline V lookup: CDR1 SGHNT, CDR2 YYREEE (reference sequence). Germline trimming cut 0 bases from V and 2 bases from J; bases unmatched to any gene: 8. There are 16 residues in the CDR3. CDR3 in DNA: TGTGCCAGCAGCTTGGGGGGGACAGAGGAAACCTACGAGCAGTACTTC. Amino acids: CASSLGGTEETYEQYF.

This clone turned up a few times. The gene calls are TRBV7-6 and TRBJ1-5; tentatively, D is TRBD1 (6 bases). Trimming removed 5 bases from V and 7 bases from J, with 12 bases in between. The V gene's germline CDR1 is SGHVS and CDR2 FNYEAQ. There are 13 residues in the CDR3. Here the CDR3 DNA reads TGTGCCAGCAGCCCAGGGGTATGGCAGCCCCAGCATTTT. Its protein is CASSPGVWQPQHF.

V is TRBV7-3 and J is TRBJ1-4; no firm D call. Germline CDR1 is SGHTA and CDR2 is FQGTGA. There are 15 residues in the CDR3. V was trimmed by 1 base and J by 8 bases, leaving 14 bases between them. The CDR3 DNA reads as TGTGCCAGCAGCTTAATAGGAACCTCGGAGGAAAAACTGTTTTTT. Protein sequence: CASSLIGTSEEKLFF. Supplemented by reference TRBV7-3 and TRBJ1-4, the full variable domain reads GAGVSQTPSNKVTEKGKYVELRCDPISGHTALYWYRQSLGQGPEFLIYFQGTGAADDSGLPNDRFFAVRPEGSVSTLKIQRTERGDSAVYLCASSLIGTSEEKLFFGSGTQLSVL.

The rearrangement uses TRBV4-2 and TRBJ1-1, with D tentatively TRBD1 (5 bases). Trimming took 1 base from V and 1 from J, leaving 10 bases between them. Germline CDR1 reads LGHNA; CDR2 reads YNFKEQ. This CDR3 comprises 15 residues. The CDR3, as DNA: TGTGCCAGCAGCCAAGGCGGGGGAGAGAACACTGAAGCTTTCTTT. Translated: CASSQGGGENTEAFF.

The chain employs TRBV7-2 and TRBJ1-5, with 8 bases identical to TRBD1. This CDR3 has 14 residues. Trimming removed 5 bases from V and 5 bases from J; junction bases left unmatched: 5. Germline V gene lookup returns CDR1 SGHTA and CDR2 FQGNSA. The CDR3 region has the DNA TGTGCCAGCAGCACAGGGGGGTCGGATCAGCCCCAGCATTTT. Its protein is CASSTGGSDQPQHF.

The chain joins TRBV2 to TRBJ2-3; 14 nucleotides align to TRBD2. Germline values: CDR1 SNHLY, CDR2 FYNNEI. The V and J ends lost 2 bases and 0 bases, in that order; junction bases with no gene match: 10. The length of the CDR3 is 20 residues. The CDR3 here is CASSELGLAGEATSTDTQYF. The CDR3 DNA is TGTGCCAGCAGTGAACTGGGACTAGCGGGAGAGGCGACTAGCACAGATACGCAGTATTTT.

The genes are TRBV28 and TRBJ1-5; 9 bases agree with TRBD1. The CDR3 has 15 residues. Trimming cost V 5 bases and J 2 bases; bases outside gene matches: 4. Germline CDR1 MDHEN, CDR2 SYDVKM. CDR3 coding DNA: TGTGCCAGCAGTATACAGGGGGCAGGCAATCAGCCCCAGCATTTT. It specifies CASSIQGAGNQPQHF.

The rearrangement joins TRBV30 to TRBJ1-1; 7 nucleotides agree with TRBD1. The V and J ends lost 6 bases and 0 bases, in that order; junction bases with no gene match: 7. The germline V gene encodes CDR1 GTSNPN and CDR2 SVGIG (reference sequence). The CDR3 runs to 14 residues. In DNA, the CDR3 is TGTGCCTGTCGGGACAGCACAGTGAACACTGAAGCTTTCTTT. Its translation: CACRDSTVNTEAFF.

J is TRBJ2-1 and V is TRBV7-6; D is ambiguous. V lost 4 bases to trimming and J lost 7 bases, with 11 bases between them. The CDR3 has 13 residues. In germline, CDR1 is SGHVS, CDR2 FNYEAQ. The CDR3 nucleotides read TGTGCCAGCAGCTCACCTGGGCCGAATGAGCAGTTCTTC. Amino acid sequence: CASSSPGPNEQFF.